A selection of T cell receptor beta chains follows, all from one sample in a study of blood T cell repertoires in COVID-19. Assay used: immunoSEQ multiplex PCR; TCRdb lists only in-frame clones, some missing. The sample includes 80,000 to 85,000 clones, less than 85% seen only once; the top ten take around 14%. Sequenced material: peripheral blood. These receptors were collected from a human donor in a cohort sampled during active COVID-19. Each CDR3 is given with its conserved first and last residue. The D gene is left open where the match is weak. Only part of the rows carry a size: once, few, many, or a class if the clone is expanded.

clone size	V gene	J gene	D gene	CDR3 protein	CDR3 DNA
-	TRBV6-1	TRBJ1-6	-	CASSEIQSYNSPLHF	TGTGCCAGCAGTGAAATACAGAGCTATAATTCACCCCTCCACTTT
-	TRBV5-1	TRBJ1-2	-	CASSLGGYGYTF	TGCGCCAGCAGCTTGGGAGGGTATGGCTACACCTTC
-	TRBV7-2	TRBJ2-1	-	CASSWTVYNEQFF	TGTGCCAGCAGCTGGACAGTATACAATGAGCAGTTCTTC
-	TRBV5-4	TRBJ2-3	-	CASSITDTQYF	TGTGCCAGCAGCATAACAGATACGCAGTATTTT
-	TRBV5-5	TRBJ1-6	TRBD1	CASSWGTGQGRSSYNSPLHF	TGTGCCAGCAGCTGGGGGACGGGACAGGGCCGCAGCTCCTATAATTCACCCCTCCACTTT
-	TRBV28	TRBJ2-7	-	CASRRDNYYEQYF	TGTGCCAGCAGGAGGGACAACTACTACGAGCAGTACTTC
-	TRBV5-5	TRBJ1-2	-	CASSPKQGNYGYTF	TGTGCCAGCAGCCCGAAACAGGGAAACTATGGCTACACCTTC
-	TRBV30	TRBJ2-7	TRBD2	CAWKSPLADSSEQYF	TGTGCCTGGAAGTCCCCCCTAGCGGACTCCTCCGAGCAGTACTTC
-	TRBV30	TRBJ1-4	-	CAWSVRGSSEKLFF	TGTGCCTGGAGTGTTAGGGGCAGTAGTGAAAAACTGTTTTTT
-	TRBV20-1	TRBJ1-4	TRBD1	CSASPLQGVRNEKLFF	TGCAGTGCTAGTCCTCTCCAGGGGGTCAGAAATGAAAAACTGTTTTTT
-	TRBV5-1	TRBJ2-5	-	CASSLVASQETQYF	TGCGCCAGCAGCTTGGTGGCATCCCAGGAGACCCAGTACTTC
-	TRBV14	TRBJ2-3	-	CASSKSGVDTDTQYF	TGTGCCAGCTCCAAATCCGGGGTTGACACAGATACGCAGTATTTT
-	TRBV29-1	TRBJ2-5	-	CRLEETQYF	TGCAGGTTAGAAGAGACCCAGTACTTC
-	TRBV10-1	TRBJ2-3	TRBD2	CASSEGLAGFTDTQYF	TGCGCCAGCAGTGAAGGACTAGCGGGGTTCACAGATACGCAGTATTTT
-	TRBV6-5	TRBJ1-4	TRBD1	CASGQGFRGYEKLFF	TGTGCCAGCGGACAGGGGTTTCGGGGCTATGAAAAACTGTTTTTT
-	TRBV12-3/TRBV12-4	TRBJ1-2	-	CASSQDSYGYTF	TGTGCCAGCAGCCAAGACAGCTATGGCTACACCTTC
-	TRBV9	TRBJ2-1	TRBD1	CASSVQATGGMYEQFF	TGTGCCAGCAGCGTCCAGGCGACAGGGGGCATGTATGAGCAGTTCTTC
-	TRBV19	TRBJ1-2	-	CASSIPQGWYGYTF	TGTGCCAGTAGTATCCCACAGGGATGGTATGGCTACACCTTC
-	TRBV5-4	TRBJ1-2	-	CASSLRGVYGYTF	TGTGCCAGCAGCTTGCGGGGGGTGTATGGCTACACCTTC
-	TRBV7-8	TRBJ1-2	TRBD1	CASSATGGQGVPRISGYTF	TGTGCCAGCAGCGCCACGGGGGGACAGGGGGTCCCCCGAATAAGTGGCTACACCTTC
few	TRBV30	TRBJ2-7	TRBD1	CAWSRDRIYEQYF	TGTGCCTGGAGTCGGGACAGGATCTACGAGCAGTACTTC
-	TRBV3-1/TRBV3-2	TRBJ1-1	TRBD1	CASSQRTGALNTEAFF	TGTGCCAGCAGCCAGAGGACAGGAGCTTTGAACACTGAAGCTTTCTTT
once	TRBV11-1	TRBJ2-1	TRBD1	CASSLREGGSINEQFF	TGTGCCAGCAGCTTACGGGAAGGGGGCTCAATCAATGAGCAGTTCTTC
-	TRBV7-8	TRBJ2-3	-	CASSLLPTDIDTQYF	TGTGCCAGCAGCTTACTACCAACCGATATAGATACGCAGTATTTT
-	TRBV30	TRBJ1-2	TRBD1	CAWSAGTASNYGYTF	TGTGCCTGGAGTGCGGGGACAGCCTCTAACTATGGCTACACCTTC
-	TRBV4-1	TRBJ2-7	TRBD2	CASSQVGGGSYEQYF	TGCGCCAGCAGCCAAGTCGGGGGGGGTTCCTACGAGCAGTACTTC
few	TRBV29-1	TRBJ1-1	TRBD1	CSVVLGDRGYDTEAFF	TGCAGCGTTGTCCTAGGGGACAGGGGGTACGACACTGAAGCTTTCTTT
-	TRBV4-1	TRBJ2-3	TRBD1	CASSQPTTGNVRTYF	TGCGCCAGCAGCCAACCCACGACAGGGAACGTCAGGACGTATTTT
-	TRBV2	TRBJ2-1	TRBD2	CASSLRAAGGLENEQFF	TGTGCCAGCAGTCTGAGGGCAGCGGGGGGGCTCGAGAATGAGCAGTTCTTC
-	TRBV5-1	TRBJ1-5	-	CASSLTPDSNQPQHF	TGCGCCAGCAGCTTGACACCAGATAGCAATCAGCCCCAGCATTTT
-	TRBV29-1	TRBJ2-2	TRBD1	CSDGTGTPRGLTGELFF	TGCAGCGACGGGACAGGGACACCACGAGGCCTCACCGGGGAGCTGTTTTTT
-	TRBV29-1	TRBJ2-1	-	CSVALLLLVYNEQFF	TGCAGCGTCGCCTTGCTCCTCCTAGTGTACAATGAGCAGTTCTTC
-	TRBV10-3	TRBJ1-1	-	CAIRRGMNTEAFF	TGTGCCATCCGGCGGGGAATGAACACTGAAGCTTTCTTT
-	TRBV7-2	TRBJ1-4	-	CASSLVSGVREKLFF	TGTGCCAGCAGCTTAGTTTCGGGGGTTCGGGAAAAACTGTTTTTT
-	TRBV14	TRBJ2-3	-	CASSQQGTSTDTQYF	TGTGCCAGCAGCCAACAGGGAACTAGCACAGATACGCAGTATTTT
-	TRBV4-1	TRBJ1-5	-	CASSQVYSQPQHF	TGCGCCAGCAGCCAAGTGTATAGTCAGCCCCAGCATTTT
-	TRBV7-9	TRBJ2-2	-	CASSRRGSNTGELFF	TGTGCCAGCAGCCGGCGGGGATCGAACACCGGGGAGCTGTTTTTT
few	TRBV9	TRBJ1-1	TRBD1	CASSALGQGNTEAFF	TGTGCCAGCAGCGCCCTCGGACAGGGGAACACTGAAGCTTTCTTT
-	TRBV19	TRBJ1-1	TRBD1	CASSSHRGSINTEAFF	TGTGCCAGTAGTTCACACAGGGGGTCCATCAACACTGAAGCTTTCTTT
-	TRBV7-9	TRBJ2-7	-	CASSLGGSFSYEQYF	TGTGCCAGCAGCTTAGGAGGCAGTTTCTCCTACGAGCAGTACTTC
-	TRBV7-2	TRBJ1-4	-	CASSETPGPNEKLFF	TGTGCCAGCAGCGAGACACCAGGCCCTAATGAAAAACTGTTTTTT
-	TRBV4-2	TRBJ2-2	-	CASSHELMRGRITGELFF	TGTGCCAGCAGCCACGAACTCATGCGGGGGCGCATTACCGGGGAGCTGTTTTTT
-	TRBV10-1	TRBJ1-1	-	CASSDGGTEAFF	TGCGCCAGCAGTGATGGGGGGACTGAAGCTTTCTTT
-	TRBV19	TRBJ1-2	TRBD1	CASRRPGQGYGYTF	TGTGCCAGTAGAAGACCGGGACAGGGCTATGGCTACACCTTC
-	TRBV9	TRBJ2-2	TRBD2	CASSPLAAAEGELFF	TGTGCCAGCAGCCCCCTAGCGGCCGCGGAGGGGGAGCTGTTTTTT
-	TRBV5-4	TRBJ2-1	-	CASSLENLVWSYNEQFF	TGTGCCAGCAGCTTGGAGAATCTAGTTTGGTCCTACAATGAGCAGTTCTTC
-	TRBV3-1/TRBV3-2	TRBJ2-5	TRBD2	CASSYRSGGQETQYF	TGTGCCAGCAGCTATCGTAGCGGGGGGCAAGAGACCCAGTACTTC